These 24 T cell receptor beta chains originate from one sample sequenced in a study of human T cells and chemical hapten exposure. The time point was: patch test 3, about 24 weeks after DPC sensitization. Indicated treatment: therapeutic diphenylcyclopropenone sensitization with weekly scalp DPC. From the RACE reads, TCRdb called clonotypes with MiXCR, one entry per CDR3 protein. Of roughly 200,000 distinct CDR3 sequences in the sample, roughly a quarter were seen once. The specimen was whole blood, collected in connection with sensitization to the hapten diphenylcyclopropenone (DPC). Receptors originate from a woman between 35 and 50 years old with alopecia areata. Some clones in this sample may be carry-over from other donors' samples.

This clonotype showed up just once. The chain employs TRBV6-2 or TRBV6-3 and TRBJ2-3; D tentatively reads TRBD1 or TRBD2 (5 bases each). CDR1 is MNHEY and CDR2 is SVGEGT in the germline V gene. The CDR3 spans 13 residues. V was cut by 0 bases and J by 6 bases, with 7 bases left in between. CDR3 protein: CASSYSGVDTQYF. The DNA of the CDR3 is TGTGCCAGCAGTTACTCGGGGGTGGATACGCAGTATTTT.

This clonotype was detected only a few times. V and J are TRBV7-2 and TRBJ2-7, with 14 nucleotides matching TRBD2. The J segment lost 5 bases and the V segment lost 5 bases, leaving 11 bases of the junction unmatched. CDR1 is SGHTA and CDR2 is FQGNSA in the germline V gene. This CDR3 region has 17 residues. The CDR3 sequence: CASSPAGTSGRKNEQYF. In nucleotides, the CDR3 is TGTGCCAGCAGCCCGGCGGGGACTAGCGGGAGAAAGAACGAGCAGTACTTC.

This clonotype has more than one count but fewer than ten. The chain uses TRBV6-5 and TRBJ1-4, with TRBD1 identical over 8 bases. The germline V gene encodes CDR1 MNHEY and CDR2 SVGAGI. The junction had 3 bases not matched to a gene; V was cut back by 4 bases and J by 8 bases. This CDR3 comprises 13 residues. CDR3 protein: CASSSGGWEKLFF. CDR3 coding DNA: TGTGCCAGCAGTTCAGGGGGCTGGGAAAAACTGTTTTTT.

The V call is TRBV7-2, the J call TRBJ2-1, with 12 bases aligning to TRBD2. Germline CDR1 SGHTA, CDR2 FQGNSA. V was pared by 3 bases and J by 9 bases, with 6 bases of the junction left unmatched. The CDR3 has 15 residues. CDR3 loop: CASSFELAGGTEQFF. In DNA form, the CDR3 reads TGTGCCAGCAGCTTTGAACTAGCGGGAGGAACTGAGCAGTTCTTC. The full variable domain, completed using reference TRBV7-2 and TRBJ2-1, is GAGVSQSPSNKVTEKGKDVELRCDPISGHTALYWYRQSLGQGLEFLIYFQGNSAPDKSGLPSDRFSAERTGGSVSTLTIQRTQQEDSAVYLCASSFELAGGTEQFFGPGTRLTVL.

This clonotype was observed a few times. The chain links TRBV6-5 to TRBJ2-7; D may be TRBD2 (6 bases). The CDR3 is made up of 15 amino acids. CDR1 MNHEY and CDR2 SVGAGI come from the germline V gene. Between the trimmed V and J ends, which lost 2 bases and 1 base, there was a span of 12 bases. The CDR3 DNA sequence: TGTGCCAGCAGTTACGATGGGGGGACGTCCTACGAGCAGTACTTC. Amino acids: CASSYDGGTSYEQYF.

This clonotype was counted a few times. The rearrangement joins TRBV29-1 to TRBJ2-7; 16 bases agree with TRBD2. V was clipped by 4 bases and J by 6 bases; unmatched bases: 9. The CDR3 totals 16 residues. Germline CDR1 reads SQVTM; CDR2 reads ANQGSEA. The CDR3 coding sequence is TGCAGCGTTGCACGGGGGACTAGCGGGAGGGTAAGCGAGCAGTACTTC. It translates to CSVARGTSGRVSEQYF.

This clonotype has just a few counts. V usage is TRBV7-2 and J usage is TRBJ1-4; the D is unclear. Trimming took 1 base from V and 10 from J, leaving 16 bases between them. Germline V lookup: CDR1 SGHTA, CDR2 FQGNSA. The CDR3 covers 15 residues. Here the CDR3 DNA reads TGTGCCAGCAGCTTAGAGCCGGGCCGAGGCGGAAAACTGTTTTTT. Translating it yields CASSLEPGRGGKLFF.

This clonotype was seen only a few times. The chain is built from TRBV28 and TRBJ2-1; no clear D gene. V was cut by 8 bases and J by 0 bases, with 14 bases left in between. The CDR3 covers 15 residues. Per germline, CDR1 MDHEN and CDR2 SYDVKM. CDR3 DNA: TGTGCCAGCCGCCTTGCGGCGTCCTCCTACAATGAGCAGTTCTTC. Its translation: CASRLAASSYNEQFF.

CDR3 coding DNA: TGTGCCAGCAGTTTTGGACAACCCACCGGGGAGCTGTTTTTT. The encoded protein is CASSFGQPTGELFF. The chain employs TRBV27 and TRBJ2-2; a possible D gene is TRBD1 (5 bases). The germline V gene has CDR1 MNHEY and CDR2 SMNVEV (reference sequence). CDR3 size: 14 residues. V gave up 3 bases and J gave up 4 bases, with 9 bases separating them.

This clonotype turned up a few times. This rearrangement joins TRBV15 to TRBJ2-5; D may be TRBD2 (6 bases). The CDR3 has 14 residues. Germline V gene lookup returns CDR1 LNHNV and CDR2 YYDKDF (reference sequence). With 1 base removed from V and 5 bases from J, the gap between germline ends came to 11 bases. For the CDR3, the DNA is TGTGCCACCAGCAGAGCCTGGCGGGGTGAGACCCAGTACTTC. This gives the protein CATSRAWRGETQYF.

This clonotype was seen only a few times. The chain couples TRBV7-8 to TRBJ2-3, with 7 bases aligning to TRBD2. Germline V gene sequence: CDR1 SGHVS, CDR2 FQNEAQ. CDR3 length: 16 amino acids. Germline trimming cut 5 bases from V and 0 bases from J; bases unmatched to any gene: 8. CDR3 protein: CASSARDYSSTDTQYF. The CDR3 coding sequence is TGTGCCAGCAGCGCCAGGGACTACTCTAGCACAGATACGCAGTATTTT.

The CDR3 loop reads CASSYSGTSGNYEQYF. CDR3 bases: TGTGCCAGCAGTTACTCCGGGACTAGCGGGAACTACGAGCAGTACTTC. The chain uses TRBV6-5 and TRBJ2-7; TRBD2 aligns across 13 bases. The CDR3 extends over 16 amino acids. CDR1 is MNHEY, CDR2 SVGAGI, per germline. Germline trimming cut 0 bases from V and 3 bases from J; bases unmatched to any gene: 2.

This chain joins TRBV5-1 and TRBJ1-1; 8 positions agree with TRBD1. The CDR3 consists of 15 residues. The germline CDR1 and CDR2 sequences are SGHRS and YFSETQ. With 4 bases clipped from V and 0 bases from J, the junction kept 5 bases outside the gene matches. The CDR3 nucleotides are TGCGCCAGCAGCCCGGGACAGGCAGTGAACACTGAAGCTTTCTTT. Protein sequence: CASSPGQAVNTEAFF.

In its sample, this clonotype was seen many times. The rearrangement links TRBV20-1 to TRBJ1-1; D unresolved. This CDR3 is built from 10 residues. Trimming took 0 bases from V and 6 from J, leaving 2 bases between them. Germline V CDR1 and CDR2: DFQATT, SNEGSKA (reference sequence). The CDR3 region is CSARDPEAFF. DNA for the CDR3: TGCAGTGCTAGAGATCCTGAAGCTTTCTTT.

The sample holds one count of this clonotype. The chain is built from TRBV5-1 and TRBJ2-7; possible D gene TRBD1, 6 bases. Trimming cost V 4 bases and J 3 bases, with 14 bases left between them. The CDR3 length is 14 residues. From germline, CDR1 is SGHRS and CDR2 YFSETQ. The CDR3 spells CASSRSGTFYEQYF. In DNA, the CDR3 is TGCGCCAGCAGCCGGTCCGGGACATTCTACGAGCAGTACTTC.

J is TRBJ1-1 and V is TRBV7-2; D is undetermined. CDR1 is SGHTA and CDR2 is FQGNSA in the germline V gene. Deletions cut 3 bases from V and 1 base from J, with 9 bases between. The CDR3 runs to 14 residues. CDR3 in DNA: TGTGCCAGCAGCTTCTTACAGCCGAACACTGAAGCTTTCTTT. It specifies CASSFLQPNTEAFF.

In this sample, this clonotype turned up a few times. V and J are TRBV10-3 and TRBJ2-7; 7 bases map to TRBD2. The junction had 9 bases not matched to a gene; V was cut back by 6 bases and J by 7 bases. Germline V gene data show CDR1 as ENHRY and CDR2 as SYGVKD. The CDR3 runs 13 residues. The CDR3 is CAISEGRGGEQYF. The CDR3, as DNA: TGTGCCATCAGCGAGGGTAGGGGAGGGGAGCAGTACTTC.

The chain couples TRBV20-1 to TRBJ2-1, with 7 bases lining up with TRBD2. Germline lookup yields CDR1 DFQATT and CDR2 SNEGSKA (reference sequence). There are 14 residues in the CDR3. Trimming took 5 bases from V and 5 from J; bases not matched to a gene: 9. The CDR3 protein is CSAPPSGTDNEQFF. The CDR3 nucleotides are TGCAGTGCTCCCCCCAGCGGGACCGACAATGAGCAGTTCTTC.

This sequence joins TRBV11-3 and TRBJ1-1; 7 positions match TRBD1. This CDR3 has 18 residues. Unmatched junction bases numbered 18, after V lost 5 bases and J lost 3 bases. Looked up from germline, CDR1 is SGHNT and CDR2 is YENEEA. The DNA of the CDR3 is TGTGCCAGCAGCCCGGGGTATCAAAGACAGGGCGTGGACACTGAAGCTTTCTTT. Translation: CASSPGYQRQGVDTEAFF.

This clonotype was counted only a few times. The chain links TRBV7-9 to TRBJ2-1, with D unresolved. This CDR3 comprises 14 residues. Germline V gives CDR1 SEHNR, CDR2 FQNEAQ (reference sequence). Trimming took 4 bases from V and 5 from J, leaving 12 bases between them. CDR3: CASSSHPTHNEQFF. DNA of the CDR3: TGTGCCAGCAGCTCACACCCGACGCACAATGAGCAGTTCTTC. Drawing the rest from reference TRBV7-9 and TRBJ2-1, the complete variable domain is DTGVSQNPRHKITKRGQNVTFRCDPISEHNRLYWYRQTLGQGPEFLTYFQNEAQLEKSRLLSDRFSAERPKGSFSTLEIQRTEQGDSAMYLCASSSHPTHNEQFFGPGTRLTVL.

J is TRBJ2-7 and V is TRBV4-1; 7 bases are shared with TRBD2. Germline CDR1 is MGHRA and CDR2 is YSYEKL. The CDR3 has 15 residues. Trimming at V came to 1 base and at J to 3 bases, leaving 6 bases not matched to a gene. CDR3 nucleotides: TGCGCCAGCAGCCAAGCAGCGGGAAGAAACTACGAGCAGTACTTC. Protein product: CASSQAAGRNYEQYF.

This chain connects TRBV6-2 or TRBV6-3 to TRBJ1-1; possible D gene TRBD1, 5 bases. V was shortened by 10 bases and J by 0 bases, with 12 bases between the two germline ends. There are 13 residues in the CDR3. Germline CDR1 is MNHEY and CDR2 is SVGEGT. The CDR3: CANEGDVNTEAFF. CDR3 bases: TGTGCCAATGAAGGGGATGTGAACACTGAAGCTTTCTTT.

The chain couples TRBV29-1 to TRBJ2-2, with TRBD2 as a possible D gene (5 bases). The ends were cut back, 7 bases at V and 5 bases at J, with 11 bases in the middle. CDR1 SQVTM and CDR2 ANQGSEA come from the germline V gene. The CDR3 spans 12 residues. The CDR3 DNA follows: TGCAGCGCCCCCTGGGAGACCGGGGAGCTGTTTTTT. Encoded protein: CSAPWETGELFF.

This clonotype was seen only a few times. The chain links TRBV11-3 to TRBJ2-1; D not resolved. The CDR3 runs 15 residues. V was cut by 5 bases and J by 1 base, with 12 bases left in between. Germline CDR1 SGHNT, CDR2 YENEEA. Here the CDR3 DNA reads TGTGCCAGCAGCCCCATAGGCGGTTCCTACAATGAGCAGTTCTTC. This gives the protein CASSPIGGSYNEQFF.